This TCR beta chain stems from a study of identical twins. Study-wide findings and caveats: Abundant cord blood beta clonotypes carried fewer insertions; memory repertoires showed none. In drawing conclusions, the study used cross-sectional statistical analysis and did not follow the same donors.

The germline gives CDR1 SGDLS, CDR2 YYNGEE. The CDR3 is 15 residues long. V was pared by 0 bases and J by 10 bases, with 9 bases of the junction left unmatched. Concerning this clonotype itself: Its antigen is not identified.

A universal primer binding site was introduced by template switching. The final cDNA contained unique molecular identifiers. TCRdb re-called the 5' RACE reads with MiXCR, one entry per CDR3 protein. The sample consists of 430,000 or so distinct CDR3 sequences, less than 25% of them appearing once. The same sample was also studied in work on T cells expressing NK-cell markers. As that report states: Of the CD8+ T cell pool in 5 to 7 donors, about 1.0-7.0% was accounted for by dominant NKG2C+ clonotypes.

The chain links TRBV9 to TRBJ2-1; the match to TRBD2 covers 8 bases. Sequencing used CD4+ T cells sorted from blood. This clonotype was sampled from a woman aged 18-29 years in good health. The CDR3 sequence is CASSVATGGLEEQFF. CDR3 DNA: TGTGCCAGCAGCGTAGCTACGGGGGGGCTTGAAGAGCAGTTCTTC.